Each of the 17 T cell receptor beta chains below was sequenced from the same sample in a study of cytomegalovirus exposure and HLA in healthy donors. It was with 60 Vbeta and 13 Jbeta primers that the PCR ran. Clones were sequenced by immunoSEQ multiplex PCR, and TCRdb holds only the in-frame ones, with some missing. Recorded for this sample: approximately 37,000 clones. Sequencing was done on a sample of PBMCs. The receptors were gathered from a human donor in good health.

The gene calls are TRBV18 and TRBJ2-7, with 7 bases that match TRBD2. Looked up from germline, CDR1 is KGHSH and CDR2 is LQKENI. V shed 4 bases and J 7 bases; nucleotides not matched to a gene: 7. The CDR3 totals 13 residues. CDR3 nucleotide sequence: TGTGCCAGCTCACTAGCGGACGGGGGGGAGCAGTACTTC. It encodes CASSLADGGEQYF.

CDR3 DNA: TGTGCCAGCAGCTTGGGCACTGCGGGAAACATTCAGTACTTC. Protein sequence: CASSLGTAGNIQYF. V and J are TRBV5-6 and TRBJ2-4; maybe TRBD2 (5 bases). Germline V lookup: CDR1 SGHDT, CDR2 YYEEEE. Trimming cost V 0 bases and J 6 bases, with 10 bases left between them. The length of the CDR3 is 14 residues.

The chain joins TRBV28 to TRBJ1-5, with D perhaps TRBD1 (6 bases). Trimming left V 5 bases short and J 2 bases short, with 13 bases between. The germline gives CDR1 MDHEN, CDR2 SYDVKM. This CDR3 is built from 15 residues. CDR3 region: CASSTRGWGNQPQHF. In DNA form, the CDR3 reads TGTGCCAGCAGTACCAGGGGTTGGGGCAATCAGCCCCAGCATTTT.

Here the CDR3 reads CATRAGAAYEQYF. The CDR3 DNA reads TGTGCCACTCGCGCGGGGGCCGCCTACGAGCAGTACTTC. This chain links TRBV15 with TRBJ2-7, with TRBD2 as a possible D gene (7 bases). The germline V gene encodes CDR1 LNHNV and CDR2 YYDKDF (reference sequence). V lost 9 bases and J 2 bases, leaving 14 bases between the germline ends. This CDR3 has 13 residues.

The chain combines TRBV30 with TRBJ1-1, with D possibly matching TRBD1 (5 bases). V was trimmed by 4 bases and J by 0 bases, leaving 21 bases between them. The length of the CDR3 is 17 residues. Germline values: CDR1 GTSNPN, CDR2 SVGIG (reference sequence). Here the CDR3 DNA reads TGTGCCTGGAACATCGCCCGGGACTCCTACATGAACACTGAAGCTTTCTTT. It codes for CAWNIARDSYMNTEAFF.

The chain couples TRBV11-2 to TRBJ2-5; D perhaps matches TRBD2 (7 bases). The V and J ends lost 3 bases and 5 bases respectively, with 22 bases between them. Germline CDR1 and CDR2: SGHAT and FQNNGV. CDR3 length: 17 residues. The CDR3 coding sequence is TGTGCCAGCAGCTTCCCTCAGGGGAGGGTGTTCGATGAGACCCAGTACTTC. It is translated as CASSFPQGRVFDETQYF.

CDR3 sequence reads: CASSVGASGGANNEQFF. The CDR3 DNA sequence: TGTGCCAGCAGCGTGGGAGCTAGCGGGGGGGCCAACAATGAGCAGTTCTTC. V and J are TRBV5-4 and TRBJ2-1, with 12 nucleotides matching TRBD2. Germline-derived CDR1 and CDR2 are SGHNT and YYREEE (reference sequence). The CDR3 sequence is 17 residues long. Losses at the gene ends were 4 bases for V and 5 bases for J; bases not matched to a gene: 10.

The chain couples TRBV7-9 to TRBJ2-7, with 10 positions matching TRBD1. Germline-derived CDR1 and CDR2 are SEHNR and FQNEAQ (reference sequence). The CDR3 extends over 14 amino acids. Trimming cost V 4 bases and J 5 bases; bases outside gene matches: 5. CDR3 sequence reads: CASSSDRGAHEQYF. The CDR3 nucleotides read TGTGCCAGCAGCTCGGACAGGGGGGCCCACGAGCAGTACTTC.

This chain uses TRBV11-2 with TRBJ1-1; D unclear. The CDR3 contains 14 residues. Germline V CDR1 and CDR2: SGHAT, FQNNGV. Trimming took off 5 bases at V and 6 bases at J, with 16 bases between the two ends. This CDR3 reads CASSPRLRGSEAFF. DNA for the CDR3: TGTGCCAGCAGCCCGCGCCTTAGAGGATCTGAAGCTTTCTTT.

The chain links TRBV27 to TRBJ1-1; 7 bases align to TRBD1. The CDR3 has 11 amino acids. V shed 9 bases, J shed 13 bases, and the junction held 11 bases outside the gene matches. Germline V gene sequence: CDR1 MNHEY, CDR2 SMNVEV (reference sequence). CDR3 DNA: TGTGCCAGAAGGTCCCAGGGGGTTGATTTCTTT. Translating it yields CARRSQGVDFF.

The V call is TRBV9, the J call TRBJ2-3; D is undetermined. This CDR3 is built from 14 residues. Germline CDR1 reads SGDLS; CDR2 reads YYNGEE. V gave up 1 base and J gave up 2 bases, with 8 bases separating them. Here the CDR3 DNA reads TGTGCCAGCAGCGTACAACAGTCCACAGATACGCAGTATTTT. It translates to CASSVQQSTDTQYF.

This chain uses TRBV7-8 with TRBJ2-1; perhaps TRBD2 as D (6 bases). The CDR3 runs to 15 residues. The germline V gene encodes CDR1 SGHVS and CDR2 FQNEAQ. V was clipped by 5 bases and J by 7 bases, with 18 bases between them. The CDR3 sequence: CASSPLARTKNEQFF. The CDR3 bases are TGTGCCAGCAGCCCCTTGGCCAGGACTAAGAATGAGCAGTTCTTC.

The chain uses TRBV5-1 and TRBJ2-1, with TRBD2 matching over 9 bases. Germline trimming cut 4 bases from V and 9 bases from J; bases unmatched to any gene: 8. The germline V gene has CDR1 SGHRS and CDR2 YFSETQ. This CDR3 comprises 14 residues. The CDR3 coding sequence is TGCGCCAGCAGCGCCGGGACTAGCTCGAGTGAGCAGTTCTTC. It specifies CASSAGTSSSEQFF.

This rearrangement joins TRBV5-1 to TRBJ1-2; D remains ambiguous. Trimming shortened V by 6 bases and J by 7 bases, and 13 bases separated the two germline ends. The CDR3 extends over 12 amino acids. Germline-derived CDR1 and CDR2 are SGHRS and YFSETQ. CDR3 loop: CASKSEGFGYTF. The CDR3 DNA reads as TGCGCCAGCAAAAGTGAGGGATTTGGCTACACCTTC.

The V call is TRBV15, the J call TRBJ2-5; D perhaps matches TRBD1 (5 bases). Germline V gene sequence: CDR1 LNHNV, CDR2 YYDKDF (reference sequence). The germline V and J ends were trimmed by 0 bases and 4 bases, with 15 bases remaining between them. The CDR3 covers 16 residues. The chain's CDR3 is CATSREGPGFSETQYF. CDR3 coding DNA: TGTGCCACCAGCAGAGAGGGGCCAGGGTTTTCAGAGACCCAGTACTTC. Filled out from reference TRBV15 and TRBJ2-5, the complete variable domain reads DAMVIQNPRYQVTQFGKPVTLSCSQTLNHNVMYWYQQKSSQAPKLLFHYYDKDFNNEADTPDNFQSRRPNTSFCFLDIRSPGLGDTAMYLCATSREGPGFSETQYFGPGTRLLVL.

CDR3 DNA: TGTGCCAGCTCACCACCGTGGACAGTCCATGAAAAACTGTTTTTT. Translation gives CASSPPWTVHEKLFF. This rearrangement joins TRBV18 to TRBJ1-4, with D possibly TRBD1 on 6 matching bases. Between the trimmed V and J ends, which lost 0 bases and 6 bases, there was a span of 11 bases. CDR1 and CDR2 (germline): KGHSH, LQKENI. CDR3 length equals 15 residues.

The chain combines TRBV6-6 with TRBJ1-5; D is undetermined. Looked up from germline, CDR1 is MNHNY and CDR2 is SVGAGI (reference sequence). The CDR3 consists of 15 residues. The V and J ends lost 0 bases and 5 bases respectively, with 11 bases between them. CDR3 DNA sequence: TGTGCCAGCAGTTACTCGCCCGGAGATCATCAGCCCCAGCATTTT. Its protein is CASSYSPGDHQPQHF.